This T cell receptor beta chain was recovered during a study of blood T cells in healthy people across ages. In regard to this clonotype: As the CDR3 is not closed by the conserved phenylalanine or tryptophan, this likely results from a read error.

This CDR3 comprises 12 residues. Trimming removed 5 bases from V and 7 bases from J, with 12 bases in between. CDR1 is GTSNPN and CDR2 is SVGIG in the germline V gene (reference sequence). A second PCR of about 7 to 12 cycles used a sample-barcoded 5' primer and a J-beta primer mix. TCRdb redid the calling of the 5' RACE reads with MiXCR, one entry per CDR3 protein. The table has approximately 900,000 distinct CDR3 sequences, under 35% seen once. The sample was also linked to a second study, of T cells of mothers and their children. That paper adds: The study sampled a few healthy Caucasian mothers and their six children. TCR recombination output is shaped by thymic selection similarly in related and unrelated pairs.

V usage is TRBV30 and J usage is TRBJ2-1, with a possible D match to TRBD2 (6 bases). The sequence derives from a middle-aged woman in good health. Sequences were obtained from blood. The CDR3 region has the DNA TGTGCCTGGCGCATGGGGGGTAATGAGCAGTTCCTC. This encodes CAWRMGGNEQFL.